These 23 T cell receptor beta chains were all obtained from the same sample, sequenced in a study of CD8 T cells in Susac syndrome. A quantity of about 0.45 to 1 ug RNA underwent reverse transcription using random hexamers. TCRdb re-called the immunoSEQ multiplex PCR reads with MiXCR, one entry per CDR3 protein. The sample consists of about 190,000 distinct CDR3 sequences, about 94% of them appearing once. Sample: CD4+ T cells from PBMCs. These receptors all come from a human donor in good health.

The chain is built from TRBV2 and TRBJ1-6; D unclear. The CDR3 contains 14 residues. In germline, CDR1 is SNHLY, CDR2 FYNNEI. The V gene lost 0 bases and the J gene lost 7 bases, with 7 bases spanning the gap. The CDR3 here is CASSEAGRNSPLHF. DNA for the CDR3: TGTGCCAGCAGTGAAGCGGGAAGAAATTCACCCCTCCACTTT.

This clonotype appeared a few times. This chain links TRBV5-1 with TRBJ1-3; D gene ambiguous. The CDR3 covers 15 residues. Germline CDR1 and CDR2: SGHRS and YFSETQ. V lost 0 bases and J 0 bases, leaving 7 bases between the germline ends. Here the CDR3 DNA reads TGCGCCAGCAGCTTGGGACGGGGCTCTGGAAACACCATATATTTT. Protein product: CASSLGRGSGNTIYF.

CDR3 protein: CASSRRGTGTNTGELFF. The CDR3 nucleotides are TGTGCCAGCAGTCGGAGAGGGACAGGGACGAACACCGGGGAGCTGTTTTTT. The chain has TRBV2 and TRBJ2-2; 9 bases line up with TRBD1. The length of the CDR3 is 17 residues. The germline CDR1 and CDR2 sequences are SNHLY and FYNNEI. The junction had 7 bases not matched to a gene; V was cut back by 5 bases and J by 0 bases.

CDR3 bases: TGTGCCAGCAGCAAAAGACAACACCCTAACTATGGCTACACCTTC. As protein: CASSKRQHPNYGYTF. The chain has TRBV21-1 and TRBJ1-2. TRBV21-1 is marked as a pseudogene. The CDR3 runs to 15 residues.

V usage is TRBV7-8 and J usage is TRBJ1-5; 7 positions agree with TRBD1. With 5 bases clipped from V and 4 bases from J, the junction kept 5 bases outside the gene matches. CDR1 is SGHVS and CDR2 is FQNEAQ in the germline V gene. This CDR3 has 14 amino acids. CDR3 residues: CASSRGQRNQPQHF. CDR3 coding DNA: TGTGCCAGCAGCCGGGGACAGAGAAATCAGCCCCAGCATTTT.

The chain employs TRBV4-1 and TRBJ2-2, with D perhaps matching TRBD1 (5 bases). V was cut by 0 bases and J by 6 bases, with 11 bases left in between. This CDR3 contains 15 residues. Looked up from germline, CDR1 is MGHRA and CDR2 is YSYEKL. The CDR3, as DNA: TGCGCCAGCAGCCAAGAGCAGGGTGTCCCCGGGGAGCTGTTTTTT. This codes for CASSQEQGVPGELFF.

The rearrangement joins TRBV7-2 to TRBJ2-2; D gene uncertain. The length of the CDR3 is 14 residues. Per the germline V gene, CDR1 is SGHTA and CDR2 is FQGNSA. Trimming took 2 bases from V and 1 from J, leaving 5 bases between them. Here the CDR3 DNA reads TGTGCCAGCAGCTTACAGATGAACACCGGGGAGCTGTTTTTT. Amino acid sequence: CASSLQMNTGELFF.

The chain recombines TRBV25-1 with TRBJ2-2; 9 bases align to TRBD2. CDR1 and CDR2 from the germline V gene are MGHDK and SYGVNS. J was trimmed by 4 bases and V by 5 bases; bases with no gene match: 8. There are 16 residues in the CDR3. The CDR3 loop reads CASSITTSGGTGELFF. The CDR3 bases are TGTGCCAGCAGTATAACGACTAGCGGAGGCACCGGGGAGCTGTTTTTT.

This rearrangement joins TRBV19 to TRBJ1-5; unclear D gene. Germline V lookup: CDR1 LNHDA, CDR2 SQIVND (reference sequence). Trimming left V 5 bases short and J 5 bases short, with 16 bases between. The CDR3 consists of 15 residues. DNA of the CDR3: TGTGCCAGTAGTCCGGGAGGGAAATATGATCAGCCCCAGCATTTT. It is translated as CASSPGGKYDQPQHF.

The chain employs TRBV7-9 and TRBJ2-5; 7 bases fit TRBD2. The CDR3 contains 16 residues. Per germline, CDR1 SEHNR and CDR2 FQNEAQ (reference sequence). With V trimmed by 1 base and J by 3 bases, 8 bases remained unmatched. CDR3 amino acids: CASSLGGGGLKETQYF. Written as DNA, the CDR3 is TGTGCCAGCAGCTTAGGGGGCGGGGGACTCAAAGAGACCCAGTACTTC.

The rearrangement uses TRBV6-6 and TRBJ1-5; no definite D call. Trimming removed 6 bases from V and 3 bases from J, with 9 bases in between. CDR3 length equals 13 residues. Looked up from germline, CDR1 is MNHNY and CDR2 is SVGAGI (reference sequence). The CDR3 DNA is TGTGCCAGCAGGTCCATAGTCAATCAGCCCCAGCATTTT. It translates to CASRSIVNQPQHF.

The CDR3 is CASSLMGSPNTGELFF. In DNA, the CDR3 is TGTGCCAGCAGTTTAATGGGGAGCCCCAACACCGGGGAGCTGTTTTTT. This chain connects TRBV27 to TRBJ2-2; D may be TRBD2 (5 bases). The CDR3 sequence is 16 residues long. Trimming took off 2 bases at V and 2 bases at J, with 12 bases between the two ends. Germline CDR1 MNHEY, CDR2 SMNVEV (reference sequence).

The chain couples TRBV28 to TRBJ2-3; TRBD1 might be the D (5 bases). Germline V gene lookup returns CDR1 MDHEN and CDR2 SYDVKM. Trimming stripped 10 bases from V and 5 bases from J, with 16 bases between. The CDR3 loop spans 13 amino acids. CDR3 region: CAIHAGFGDTQYF. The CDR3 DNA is TGTGCCATCCACGCAGGGTTCGGAGATACGCAGTATTTT.

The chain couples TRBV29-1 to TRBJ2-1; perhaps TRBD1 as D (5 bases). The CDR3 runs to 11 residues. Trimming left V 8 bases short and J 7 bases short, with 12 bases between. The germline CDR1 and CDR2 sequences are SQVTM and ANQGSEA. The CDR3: CSPARGNEQFF. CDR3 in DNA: TGCAGCCCCGCAAGGGGAAATGAGCAGTTCTTC.

In DNA form, the CDR3 reads TGCGCCAGCAGCTTGGGCCCTAGGGGCAATGAGCAGTTCTTC. Amino acids: CASSLGPRGNEQFF. V is TRBV5-1 and J is TRBJ2-1; TRBD1 is a possible D gene (5 bases). The ends were cut back, 0 bases at V and 6 bases at J, with 10 bases in the middle. The CDR3 runs to 14 residues. Germline V lookup: CDR1 SGHRS, CDR2 YFSETQ.

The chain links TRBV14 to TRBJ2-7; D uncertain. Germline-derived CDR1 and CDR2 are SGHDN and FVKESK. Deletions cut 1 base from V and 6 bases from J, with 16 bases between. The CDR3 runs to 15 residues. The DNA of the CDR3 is TGTGCCAGCAGCCAAGGTGGCAGCCCGGCGCTCGAGCAGTACTTC. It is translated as CASSQGGSPALEQYF.

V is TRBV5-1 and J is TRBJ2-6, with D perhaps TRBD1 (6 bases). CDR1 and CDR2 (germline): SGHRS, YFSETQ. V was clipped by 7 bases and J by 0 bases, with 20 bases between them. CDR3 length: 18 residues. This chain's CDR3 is CASAPGLLQGSGANVLTF. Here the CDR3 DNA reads TGCGCCAGCGCCCCCGGCCTTTTACAGGGCTCTGGGGCCAACGTCCTGACTTTC.

The CDR3, as DNA: TGCGCCAGCAGCCGGCGACAGGGTTACACCGGGGAGCTGTTTTTT. Residues: CASSRRQGYTGELFF. The chain joins TRBV5-1 to TRBJ2-2; 7 bases align to TRBD1. In germline, CDR1 is SGHRS, CDR2 YFSETQ. The V segment lost 4 bases and the J segment 3 bases; nucleotides outside the gene matches: 6. The CDR3 has 15 amino acids.

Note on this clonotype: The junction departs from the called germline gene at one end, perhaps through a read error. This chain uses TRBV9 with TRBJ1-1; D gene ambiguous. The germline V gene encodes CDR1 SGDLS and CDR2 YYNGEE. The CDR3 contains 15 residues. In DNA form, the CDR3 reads TGTGCCAGCAGCGTAGCCAACAGCGGGAACACTGAAGTTTTCTTT. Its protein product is CASSVANSGNTEVFF.

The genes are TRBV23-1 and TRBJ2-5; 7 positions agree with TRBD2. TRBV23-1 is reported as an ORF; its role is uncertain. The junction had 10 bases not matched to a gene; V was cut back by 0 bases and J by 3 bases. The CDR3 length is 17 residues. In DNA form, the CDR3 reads TGCGCCAGCAGTCAATCATGGGGGGGTTCCCTGGAAGAGACCCAGTACTTC. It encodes CASSQSWGGSLEETQYF.

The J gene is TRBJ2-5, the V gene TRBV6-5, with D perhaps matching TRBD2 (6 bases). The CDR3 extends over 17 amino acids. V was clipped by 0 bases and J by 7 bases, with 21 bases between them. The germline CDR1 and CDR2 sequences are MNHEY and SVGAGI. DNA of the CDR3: TGTGCCAGCAGTTACTCGAAGGCGGGGCCCCTTCGGGGGACCCAGTACTTC. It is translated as CASSYSKAGPLRGTQYF.

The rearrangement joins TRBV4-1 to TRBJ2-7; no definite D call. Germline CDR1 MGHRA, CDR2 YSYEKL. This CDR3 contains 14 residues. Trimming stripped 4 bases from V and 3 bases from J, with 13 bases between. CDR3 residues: CASSLLGVNYEQYF. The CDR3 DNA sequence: TGCGCCAGCAGCCTCTTAGGCGTTAACTACGAGCAGTACTTC.

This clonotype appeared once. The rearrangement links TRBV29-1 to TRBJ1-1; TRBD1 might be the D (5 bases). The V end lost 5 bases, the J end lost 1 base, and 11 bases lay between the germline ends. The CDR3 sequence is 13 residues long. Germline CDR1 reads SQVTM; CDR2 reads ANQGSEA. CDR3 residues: CSVRGHGNTEAFF. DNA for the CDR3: TGCAGCGTTCGGGGCCATGGGAACACTGAAGCTTTCTTT.